This TCR beta chain was profiled in a study of shared clonotypes between healthy human individuals. Study-wide background: Each donor contributed plates that comprised three CD4 naive, three CD4 memory, two CD8 naive and one CD8 memory.

CDR3 length: 14 residues. V was pared by 0 bases and J by 1 base, with 6 bases between. Germline-derived CDR1 and CDR2 are MGHRA and YSYEKL. The investigators split CD4+ cells into a CD45RA+ naive subset and a CD45RA-negative memory subset. This clone was counted only a few times. Antigen specificity is unknown. Study results and limitations: Depth of sequencing was expected to influence donor clonotype sharing.

Genomic DNA from each subset was divided evenly over several immunoSEQ plates. Profiled with immunoSEQ multiplex PCR; TCRdb holds only in-frame clones, not every one. The sample lists about 530,000 clones; almost 97% were seen once. This TCR was recovered from a young woman in good health. V and J are TRBV4-1 and TRBJ1-2; D not certain. Specimen: naive CD4+ T cells sorted from blood. This sample's subset: CD45RA+ positively selected. DNA of the CDR3: TGCGCCAGCAGCCAAGATCGAGTTAACTATGGCTACACCTTC. Protein: CASSQDRVNYGYTF.